This T cell receptor (beta chain) was sequenced during a study of blood T cell repertoires in COVID-19 (dated by TCRdb to about 2020). About the investigation overall: Samples from collaborators originated in the United States, Italy and Spain and spanned both the acute and convalescent phases of COVID-19. The repertoires were made available in a free public database intended to serve as a resource for research on the immune response to SARS-CoV-2. Where available, HLA class I and class II types were obtained from metadata supplied by the sample provider rather than from assay-based typing. Subjects who had been exposed to COVID-19, were actively infected with it, or had recovered from it provided the deeply sampled blood TCRbeta repertoires that made up the dataset. The prospective study material was composed of cDNA or gDNA derived from T cells, B-cell-depleted T cells, or PBMCs. A de-identified subject ID, COVID-19 status, age in years and sex were almost always included in the sample metadata. The samples were drawn from two sources: the first 160 participants of the ongoing ImmuneRACE study, and 950 to 1,500 subjects contributed by 6 global collaborators.

Of note for this clone: Its antigen has not been determined. Per-base qualities were not stored, and no clone one base away is much larger.

The CDR1 and CDR2 encoded by the germline V gene (reference sequence) are LNHDA and SQIVND. V loses 6 bases at its end and J loses 0 bases; junction bases beyond the gene matches: 4. The CDR3 numbers 15 residues from cysteine through phenylalanine. Here the CDR3 DNA is all that survives: 45 bases in frame from base 1. What the work shows at the level of the full study, not this receptor alone: The quantity of clinical and demographic metadata differed by source and by participant and was supplied without curation.

TCRbeta CDR3 regions were amplified from genomic DNA using the immunoSEQ Assay, a bias-controlled multiplex PCR. Processing in the source paper ran as follows. The number of nucleated cells in each sample was estimated from the amplification of reference gene primers within the assay. To quantify the absolute abundance of each unique TCRbeta CDR3 rearrangement, sequence reads were collapsed and filtered. For each sample, productive Simpson clonality was calculated as the square root of Simpson's diversity index across productive rearrangements. TCRdb re-hosts the immuneACCESS table, in-frame sequences only. Its copies lack some clones; in the studies checked, an unresolved V gene accounts for under half of them, and the cause for the rest is not known. D and trimming come from the DNA, and the V and J calls and clone size come from that table. The sample includes some 87,000 clones, with roughly 80% observed a single time. The ten largest clones take up 20% to 25% of the sample.

Collaborating institutions collected whole blood in K2EDTA tubes following their own protocols. For TCRbeta analysis, collaborator samples were shipped as frozen whole blood, as isolated PBMCs, or as DNA extracted from either sample type. The specimen sequenced was peripheral blood. Recombination linked TRBV19 to TRBJ1-4, and TRBD1 matches 7 of the central bases. This clonotype originated in an elderly man with active or convalescent COVID-19. The CDR3 sequence is CASRQGQPTNEKLFF. The DNA is TGTGCCAGTAGGCAGGGACAGCCAACTAATGAAAAACTGTTTTTT.